The 24 T cell receptor beta chains presented below share a single source sample, sequenced in a study of radiation and T cells in renal cell carcinoma. This table comes from immunoSEQ multiplex PCR, and its TCRdb copy is limited to in-frame clones, with some not included. The top ten hold approximately 3% of the sample, which has roughly 120,000 clones, approximately 82% seen once. Regarding time point: baseline pretreatment blood. Noted treatment: 15 Gy SBRT to primary tumor, nephrectomy 4 weeks later. This specimen was blood, taken from a patient whose treatment included radiotherapy and nephrectomy. These receptors originate from a woman in her sixties or seventies with renal cell carcinoma.

This chain uses TRBV6-5 with TRBJ1-2; 11 nucleotides agree with TRBD1. Losses at the gene ends were 0 bases for V and 8 bases for J; bases not matched to a gene: 5. Per the germline V gene, CDR1 is MNHEY and CDR2 is SVGAGI. CDR3 length: 15 residues. The CDR3 region is CASSYSLGTGGGYTF. CDR3 nucleotides: TGTGCCAGCAGTTACTCCTTGGGGACAGGGGGGGGCTACACCTTC.

The V gene is TRBV7-9, the J gene TRBJ2-3; 12 bases are a match to TRBD2. V trimming: 8 bases; J trimming: 2 bases; junction bases outside the gene matches: 2. CDR1 and CDR2 (germline): SEHNR, FQNEAQ (reference sequence). The CDR3 loop spans 14 amino acids. This chain's CDR3 is CASGLAGITDTQYF. CDR3 bases: TGTGCCAGCGGACTAGCGGGGATCACAGATACGCAGTATTTT.

The rearrangement uses TRBV5-1 and TRBJ2-7, with D unresolved. There are 12 residues in the CDR3. Looked up from germline, CDR1 is SGHRS and CDR2 is YFSETQ. In DNA, the CDR3 is TGCACCCAGCACCACGGGCCCTACGAGCAGTACTTC. Translation gives CTQHHGPYEQYF.

V usage is TRBV20-1 and J usage is TRBJ2-1; D unclear. With 6 bases removed from V and 3 bases from J, the gap between germline ends came to 6 bases. This CDR3 comprises 11 residues. Looked up from germline, CDR1 is DFQATT and CDR2 is SNEGSKA (reference sequence). Here the CDR3 reads CSARHYNEQFF. CDR3 DNA: TGCAGTGCAAGGCACTACAATGAGCAGTTCTTC.

This clone has just a few counts. J is TRBJ2-1 and V is TRBV7-2; 10 nucleotides line up with TRBD2. The CDR3 contains 15 residues. Trimming cost V 5 bases and J 8 bases; bases outside gene matches: 9. Per germline, CDR1 SGHTA and CDR2 FQGNSA. For the CDR3, the DNA is TGTGCCAGCAGCCGGGGGGTAGCGGGAGGTTATGAGCAGTTCTTC. Amino acid sequence: CASSRGVAGGYEQFF.

V usage is TRBV2 and J usage is TRBJ1-5; D is ambiguous. With 6 bases removed from V and 0 bases from J, the gap between germline ends came to 6 bases. The germline gives CDR1 SNHLY, CDR2 FYNNEI. This CDR3 spans 13 amino acids. Here the CDR3 reads CASSLDSNQPQHF. CDR3 bases: TGTGCCAGCAGCCTTGATAGCAATCAGCCCCAGCATTTT.

The chain has TRBV28 and TRBJ1-4; tentatively, D is TRBD1 (5 bases). V was cut by 2 bases and J by 8 bases, with 18 bases left in between. Germline assignment: CDR1 MDHEN and CDR2 SYDVKM. The CDR3 loop spans 16 amino acids. The CDR3 DNA reads TGTGCCAGCAGTTTACCGACAGCGCGAATGGAGGAAAAACTGTTTTTT. This translates into CASSLPTARMEEKLFF.

This clone has just one count. The chain combines TRBV29-1 with TRBJ2-7, with D possibly called TRBD1 or TRBD2 (6 bases each). V was clipped by 7 bases and J by 3 bases, with 13 bases between them. CDR1 and CDR2 (germline): SQVTM, ANQGSEA. The CDR3 runs to 12 residues. The CDR3 is CSGGAGDYEQYF. The CDR3 DNA sequence: TGCAGCGGGGGGGCCGGAGACTACGAGCAGTACTTC.

The chain is built from TRBV20-1 and TRBJ1-2; weak D call: TRBD1 (5 bases). Per the germline V gene, CDR1 is DFQATT and CDR2 is SNEGSKA (reference sequence). CDR3 length: 11 residues. CDR3 loop: CSWDSSYGYTF. DNA for the CDR3: TGCAGCTGGGACTCCTCCTATGGCTACACCTTC.

V gene TRBV5-5 combines with J gene TRBJ2-3, with D unclear. Germline CDR1 and CDR2: SGHKS and YYEKEE (reference sequence). The CDR3 runs to 15 residues. With 0 bases removed from V and 0 bases from J, the gap between germline ends came to 8 bases. CDR3 coding DNA: TGTGCCAGCAGCTTGGACGGAACAAGCACAGATACGCAGTATTTT. It specifies CASSLDGTSTDTQYF.

The chain is built from TRBV19 and TRBJ2-1; D unresolved. The length of the CDR3 is 13 residues. The V end was cut by 3 bases, the J end by 7 bases, with 10 bases between. Germline CDR1 reads LNHDA; CDR2 reads SQIVND (reference sequence). The CDR3 spells CASSITEGNEQFF. CDR3 bases: TGTGCCAGTAGTATTACGGAAGGGAATGAGCAGTTCTTC.

This clone occurred a few times. V gene TRBV28 combines with J gene TRBJ2-1; 7 bases agree with TRBD1. This CDR3 contains 15 residues. Losses at the gene ends were 6 bases for V and 6 bases for J; bases not matched to a gene: 11. Germline V gene sequence: CDR1 MDHEN, CDR2 SYDVKM. CDR3 residues: CASRKGQISGNEQFF. CDR3 nucleotides: TGTGCCAGCAGGAAGGGACAGATCTCCGGCAATGAGCAGTTCTTC.

The chain uses TRBV5-1 and TRBJ1-1, with 7 bases that match TRBD1. Unmatched junction bases numbered 4, after V lost 1 base and J lost 1 base. Germline V gives CDR1 SGHRS, CDR2 YFSETQ. This CDR3 is built from 15 residues. As DNA, the CDR3 is TGCGCCAGCAGCTTGTCGGCAGGGGGGAACACTGAAGCTTTCTTT. It is translated as CASSLSAGGNTEAFF. Looking up the rest from reference TRBV5-1 and TRBJ1-1 gives the full variable domain: KAGVTQTPRYLIKTRGQQVTLSCSPISGHRSVSWYQQTPGQGLQFLFEYFSETQRNKGNFPGRFSGRQFSNSRSEMNVSTLELGDSALYLCASSLSAGGNTEAFFGQGTRLTVV.

This clone showed up just a few times. The V gene is TRBV4-1, the J gene TRBJ2-7, with no clear D. Germline V gene data show CDR1 as MGHRA and CDR2 as YSYEKL. With 0 bases removed from V and 4 bases from J, the gap between germline ends came to 10 bases. The CDR3 totals 14 residues. The CDR3 coding sequence is TGCGCCAGCAGCCAAGATGGGATGGGGTACGAGCAGTACTTC. It codes for CASSQDGMGYEQYF.

This chain uses TRBV6-1 with TRBJ1-2; D gene unclear. The germline V and J ends were trimmed by 3 bases and 6 bases, with 8 bases remaining between them. The germline V gene has CDR1 MNHNS and CDR2 SASEGT. There are 12 residues in the CDR3. The CDR3 loop reads CASSDDLDGYTF. The CDR3 nucleotides read TGTGCCAGCAGTGACGACCTCGATGGCTACACCTTC.

V and J are TRBV10-2 and TRBJ1-4; TRBD1 aligns across 7 bases. V lost 2 bases and J lost 6; bases outside the gene matches: 6. The CDR3 is made up of 15 amino acids. CDR1 is WSHSY, CDR2 SAAADI, per germline. CDR3 protein: CASSERWQGDEKLFF. CDR3 DNA: TGCGCCAGCAGTGAGCGGTGGCAGGGGGATGAAAAACTGTTTTTT.

This chain connects TRBV25-1 to TRBJ1-6; TRBD1 agrees at 9 bases. Looked up from germline, CDR1 is MGHDK and CDR2 is SYGVNS. V lost 4 bases, J lost 7 bases, and 5 bases stayed unmatched. This CDR3 has 15 amino acids. CDR3 in amino acids: CASSAYGTGNSPLHF. For the CDR3, the DNA is TGTGCCAGCAGTGCTTACGGGACAGGGAATTCACCCCTCCACTTT.

The chain employs TRBV25-1 and TRBJ2-2, with 8 bases fitting TRBD1. This CDR3 region has 14 residues. Germline-derived CDR1 and CDR2 are MGHDK and SYGVNS. Trimming took 4 bases from V and 6 from J; bases not matched to a gene: 4. The CDR3: CASSVQGVAGELFF. The CDR3 nucleotides read TGTGCCAGCAGTGTACAGGGGGTGGCCGGGGAGCTGTTTTTT.

The V and J genes are TRBV10-3 and TRBJ1-2; a weak D match, TRBD1 (6 bases). The CDR3 runs to 14 residues. V was trimmed by 1 base and J by 5 bases, leaving 11 bases between them. Germline CDR1 ENHRY, CDR2 SYGVKD. The CDR3 DNA is TGTGCCATCAGTGAGTACTCGGGGGCTTATGGCTACACCTTC. Its translation is CAISEYSGAYGYTF.

This clone showed up just a few times. V is TRBV7-9 and J is TRBJ1-5; D gene ambiguous. Germline lookup yields CDR1 SEHNR and CDR2 FQNEAQ (reference sequence). The CDR3 consists of 13 residues. Trimming took 2 bases from V and 6 from J, leaving 8 bases between them. The CDR3 nucleotides are TGTGCCAGCAGCTTACAGGCCCCTCAGCCCCAGCATTTT. It codes for CASSLQAPQPQHF.

This chain joins TRBV5-1 and TRBJ2-3; perhaps TRBD2 as D (6 bases). V was clipped by 0 bases and J by 6 bases, with 14 bases between them. The CDR3 has 15 residues. Germline V lookup: CDR1 SGHRS, CDR2 YFSETQ. The CDR3 DNA reads TGCGCCAGCAGCTTGGAGGGGCGGGAATCGGATACGCAGTATTTT. As protein: CASSLEGRESDTQYF.

This chain joins TRBV4-2 and TRBJ2-2, with D tentatively TRBD2 (7 bases). The CDR3 sequence is 16 residues long. Deletions cut 5 bases from V and 2 bases from J, with 15 bases between. Germline V lookup: CDR1 LGHNA, CDR2 YNFKEQ. The CDR3 coding sequence is TGTGCCAGCAGCTTGGGGGCTAGCGGCAACACCGGGGAGCTGTTTTTT. This translates into CASSLGASGNTGELFF.

The chain has TRBV6-5 and TRBJ1-1; D gene ambiguous. This CDR3 has 13 residues. Germline values: CDR1 MNHEY, CDR2 SVGAGI. V was cut by 6 bases and J by 1 base, with 9 bases left in between. In nucleotides, the CDR3 is TGTGCCAGCAGGAGGGAGGAGAACACTGAAGCTTTCTTT. Translation gives CASRREENTEAFF.

The chain combines TRBV5-1 with TRBJ2-6; a possible D gene is TRBD1 (6 bases). CDR1 and CDR2 from the germline V gene are SGHRS and YFSETQ. V gave up 0 bases and J gave up 0 bases, with 7 bases separating them. The CDR3 contains 16 residues. The CDR3 coding sequence is TGCGCCAGCAGCTTGGAAGGGGGCTCTGGGGCCAACGTCCTGACTTTC. Translating it yields CASSLEGGSGANVLTF.